One sample yielded the 15 T cell receptor beta chains listed below, sequenced in a study of blood T cell repertoires in COVID-19. Produced via immunoSEQ multiplex PCR; TCRdb's table is partial and in-frame only. The profile covers 200,000 to 250,000 clones, with 86% appearing a single time and 2% to 2.5% taken by the ten largest. Sequences were obtained from PBMCs or T cells enriched from blood (not recorded which). Receptors originate from a woman in her forties or fifties who had recovered from COVID-19.

The CDR3 here is CASIRAKGGTEAFF. The CDR3 DNA is TGCGCCAGCATCCGCGCAAAAGGGGGAACTGAAGCTTTCTTT. The chain combines TRBV4-1 with TRBJ1-1; D perhaps matches TRBD1 (6 bases). Trimming pared 7 bases from V and 5 bases from J, leaving 17 bases between. Germline CDR1 is MGHRA and CDR2 is YSYEKL. The CDR3 length is 14 residues.

The chain uses TRBV30 and TRBJ2-3; 9 bases match TRBD2. Trimming cost V 2 bases and J 0 bases; bases outside gene matches: 9. CDR3 size: 17 residues. Looked up from germline, CDR1 is GTSNPN and CDR2 is SVGIG (reference sequence). The CDR3 loop reads CAWSSSFSGRSTDTQYF. As DNA, the CDR3 is TGTGCCTGGAGTTCCTCGTTTAGCGGGAGAAGCACAGATACGCAGTATTTT.

J is TRBJ1-6 and V is TRBV19; D might be TRBD1 (5 bases). With 3 bases removed from V and 7 bases from J, the gap between germline ends came to 10 bases. The germline CDR1 and CDR2 sequences are LNHDA and SQIVND (reference sequence). The length of the CDR3 is 14 residues. In DNA, the CDR3 is TGTGCCAGTAGTATCAGGGATCGGAATTCACCCCTCCACTTT. Amino acids: CASSIRDRNSPLHF.

The chain combines TRBV4-1 with TRBJ2-5, with D perhaps matching TRBD2 (5 bases). Germline-derived CDR1 and CDR2 are MGHRA and YSYEKL. This CDR3 spans 14 amino acids. Trimming left V 2 bases short and J 4 bases short, with 11 bases between. Written as DNA, the CDR3 is TGCGCCAGCAGCCAACTTGGGAGTTCAGAGACCCAGTACTTC. Protein product: CASSQLGSSETQYF.

In its sample, this clone was seen once. The chain couples TRBV11-2 to TRBJ2-4; D possibly corresponds to TRBD1 (6 bases). Trimming took 1 base from V and 3 from J, leaving 22 bases between them. The CDR3 runs 19 residues. From germline, CDR1 is SGHAT and CDR2 FQNNGV. The CDR3, as DNA: TGTGCCAGCAGCTTAGCGGGGAATAGGGGGACCCTAATCAAAAACATTCAGTACTTC. Translated: CASSLAGNRGTLIKNIQYF.

The chain recombines TRBV5-4 with TRBJ2-7, with 7 bases matching TRBD2. The V segment lost 4 bases and the J segment 2 bases; nucleotides outside the gene matches: 12. In germline, CDR1 is SGHNT, CDR2 YYREEE (reference sequence). This CDR3 region has 16 residues. The CDR3 loop is CASSPGGGRGAYEQYF. CDR3 DNA: TGTGCCAGCAGCCCGGGGGGAGGGCGGGGTGCCTACGAGCAGTACTTC.

The chain recombines TRBV7-9 with TRBJ1-4, with D perhaps TRBD1 (5 bases). Germline CDR1 and CDR2: SEHNR and FQNEAQ (reference sequence). Trimming cost V 5 bases and J 4 bases, with 11 bases left between them. The CDR3 length is 14 residues. DNA for the CDR3: TGTGCCAGCAGCCCCCGACAGAGTAATGAAAAACTGTTTTTT. Amino acid sequence: CASSPRQSNEKLFF.

This chain joins TRBV4-1 and TRBJ2-5; the match to TRBD2 covers 10 bases. Unmatched junction bases numbered 8, after V lost 3 bases and J lost 4 bases. Germline loops: CDR1 MGHRA, CDR2 YSYEKL. This CDR3 is 16 amino acids long. The CDR3 protein is CASSHARAGGGETQYF. The DNA for the CDR3 is TGCGCCAGCAGCCACGCCAGAGCGGGGGGGGGAGAGACCCAGTACTTC.

The chain uses TRBV7-3 and TRBJ2-1, with 7 bases identical to TRBD2. This CDR3 has 16 amino acids. V shed 5 bases, J shed 1 base, and the junction held 8 bases outside the gene matches. Germline V gives CDR1 SGHTA, CDR2 FQGTGA. The CDR3 nucleotides read TGTGCCAGCAGCCCGGAGGCGGGGGTGTCCTACAATGAGCAGTTCTTC. It yields the protein CASSPEAGVSYNEQFF.

The chain has TRBV11-2 and TRBJ2-5; 11 bases align to TRBD1. This CDR3 comprises 17 residues. With V trimmed by 3 bases and J by 6 bases, 12 bases remained unmatched. Germline V lookup: CDR1 SGHAT, CDR2 FQNNGV. In DNA, the CDR3 is TGTGCCAGCAGCTTCGGACGGGGGACAGGGGGTCCGAAGACCCAGTACTTC. Translated, it gives CASSFGRGTGGPKTQYF.

The table lists this clone with a count of one. The chain combines TRBV30 with TRBJ1-2; D is perhaps TRBD1 (5 bases). From germline, CDR1 is GTSNPN and CDR2 SVGIG (reference sequence). Trimming removed 6 bases from V and 2 bases from J, with 7 bases in between. This CDR3 is built from 11 residues. As DNA, the CDR3 is TGTGCCTGCTCAGGGAACTATGGCTACACCTTC. Residues: CACSGNYGYTF.

This chain connects TRBV7-2 to TRBJ2-7; a possible D gene is TRBD1 (7 bases). V shed 1 base and J shed 1 base, with 11 bases lying between them. Germline V gene sequence: CDR1 SGHTA, CDR2 FQGNSA. The CDR3 has 15 amino acids. Here the CDR3 reads CASSLGAGGSYEQYF. Written as DNA, the CDR3 is TGTGCCAGCAGCTTAGGGGCAGGGGGGTCCTACGAGCAGTACTTC.

This clone was counted once. V is TRBV28 and J is TRBJ2-5, with TRBD2 identical over 7 bases. J was trimmed by 1 base and V by 4 bases; bases with no gene match: 12. Germline V lookup: CDR1 MDHEN, CDR2 SYDVKM. The CDR3 extends over 17 amino acids. The CDR3 region is CASSSPGEGLIQETQYF. The CDR3 DNA reads as TGTGCCAGCAGTTCCCCTGGGGAGGGGCTAATCCAAGAGACCCAGTACTTC.

This clone was observed once. This chain joins TRBV10-1 and TRBJ1-5; TRBD1 aligns across 8 bases. Germline loops: CDR1 WNHNN, CDR2 SYGVQD (reference sequence). The CDR3 has 14 residues. V dropped 4 bases and J dropped 4; count of bases not matched to a gene: 3. CDR3 DNA: TGCGCCAGCAGTGGTGGACAGGGTAATCAGCCCCAGCATTTT. Translating it yields CASSGGQGNQPQHF.

The J gene is TRBJ2-7, the V gene TRBV18, with 8 bases that match TRBD2. CDR3 length: 14 amino acids. CDR1 KGHSH and CDR2 LQKENI come from the germline V gene. V lost 2 bases and J lost 6; bases outside the gene matches: 6. Written as DNA, the CDR3 is TGTGCCAGCTCACCAAACGGGAGGGCCGGCGAGCAGTACTTC. This sequence encodes CASSPNGRAGEQYF.